At least ten counts were recorded for the clone carrying this T cell receptor beta chain. This entry comes from a study of Graves' ophthalmopathy and Graves' hyperthyroidism. Amplification from RNA transcripts yielded the TCR beta CDR3 regions. Second-round multiplex PCR came after first-round RT-PCR with HTBI primers. TCRdb reprocessed the multiplex PCR reads via MiXCR and lists one record per CDR3 protein. The data contain 150,000 to 200,000 distinct CDR3 sequences, approximately 40% of them seen just once; the ten biggest clones take up roughly 8.9%. Germline lookup yields CDR1 ENHRY and CDR2 SYGVKD. The CDR3 extends over 13 amino acids. V was shortened by 4 bases and J by 7 bases, with 14 bases between the two germline ends. A volume of over 9 ml of fresh peripheral blood supplied the PBMCs.

The sample taken for sequencing was peripheral blood. The chain uses TRBV10-3 and TRBJ2-7; D gene uncertain. The receptor's source is a man aged 30 to 39 with Graves' ophthalmopathy. The CDR3 sequence: CAISGDPVMEQYF. The CDR3, as DNA: TGTGCCATCAGTGGGGATCCCGTTATGGAGCAGTACTTC.